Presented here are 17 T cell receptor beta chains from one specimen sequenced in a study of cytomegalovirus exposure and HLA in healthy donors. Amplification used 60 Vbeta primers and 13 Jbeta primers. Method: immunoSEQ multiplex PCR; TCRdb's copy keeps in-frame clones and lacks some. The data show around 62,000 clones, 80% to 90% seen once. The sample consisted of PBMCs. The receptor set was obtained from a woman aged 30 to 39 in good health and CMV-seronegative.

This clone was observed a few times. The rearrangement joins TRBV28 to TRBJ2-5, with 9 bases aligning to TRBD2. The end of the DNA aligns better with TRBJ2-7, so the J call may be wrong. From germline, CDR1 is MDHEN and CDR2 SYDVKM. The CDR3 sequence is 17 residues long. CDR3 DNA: TGTGCCAGCAGTTTATCTCGGGAGCGGGGGGACTCCTACGAGCAGTACTTC. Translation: CASSLSRERGDSYEQYF.

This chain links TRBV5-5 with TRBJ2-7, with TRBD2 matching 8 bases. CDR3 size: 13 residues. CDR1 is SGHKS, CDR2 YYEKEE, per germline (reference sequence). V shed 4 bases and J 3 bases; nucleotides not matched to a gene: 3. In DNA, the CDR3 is TGTGCCAGCAGCGGGACTAGAGGCTACGAGCAGTACTTC. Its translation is CASSGTRGYEQYF.

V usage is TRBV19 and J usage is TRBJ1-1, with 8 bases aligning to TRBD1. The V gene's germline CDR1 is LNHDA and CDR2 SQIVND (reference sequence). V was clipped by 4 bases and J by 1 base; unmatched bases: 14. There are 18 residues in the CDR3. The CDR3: CASSTLPGQAYGNTEAFF. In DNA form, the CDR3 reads TGTGCCAGTAGTACCCTACCGGGACAGGCCTATGGGAACACTGAAGCTTTCTTT.

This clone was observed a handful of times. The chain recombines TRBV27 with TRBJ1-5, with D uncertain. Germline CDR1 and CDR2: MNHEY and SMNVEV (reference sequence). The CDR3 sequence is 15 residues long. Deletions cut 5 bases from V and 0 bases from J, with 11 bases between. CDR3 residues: CASSVGSYSNQPQHF. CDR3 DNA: TGTGCCAGCAGTGTTGGGAGCTATAGCAATCAGCCCCAGCATTTT.

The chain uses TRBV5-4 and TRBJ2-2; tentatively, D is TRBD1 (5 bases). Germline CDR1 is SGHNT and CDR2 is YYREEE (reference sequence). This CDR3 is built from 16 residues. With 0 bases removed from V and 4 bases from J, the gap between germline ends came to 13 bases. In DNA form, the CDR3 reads TGTGCCAGCAGCTTGGGCGGCAGGGTGGCCACCGGGGAGCTGTTTTTT. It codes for CASSLGGRVATGELFF.

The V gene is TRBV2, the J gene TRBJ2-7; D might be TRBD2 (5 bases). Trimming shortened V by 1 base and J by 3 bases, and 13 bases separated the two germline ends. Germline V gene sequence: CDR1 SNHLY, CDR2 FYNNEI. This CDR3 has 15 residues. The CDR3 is CASSEGRGIHYEQYF. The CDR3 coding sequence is TGTGCCAGCAGTGAAGGTAGAGGGATCCACTACGAGCAGTACTTC.

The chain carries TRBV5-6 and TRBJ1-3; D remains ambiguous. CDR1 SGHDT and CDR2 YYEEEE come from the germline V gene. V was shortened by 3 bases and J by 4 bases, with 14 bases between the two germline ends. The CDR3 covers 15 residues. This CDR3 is CASSYPEAPGNTIYF. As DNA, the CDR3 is TGTGCCAGCAGCTACCCGGAGGCGCCGGGAAACACCATATATTTT.

CDR3 DNA sequence: TGTGCCAGTAGTATTAGGCTAGCGGGGGACCTTAACACCGGGGAGCTGTTTTTT. Translated: CASSIRLAGDLNTGELFF. The chain is built from TRBV19 and TRBJ2-2, with 10 bases lining up with TRBD2. This CDR3 contains 18 residues. Germline values: CDR1 LNHDA, CDR2 SQIVND (reference sequence). After removal of 3 bases from V and 2 bases from J, the junction contained 9 bases not matched to a gene.

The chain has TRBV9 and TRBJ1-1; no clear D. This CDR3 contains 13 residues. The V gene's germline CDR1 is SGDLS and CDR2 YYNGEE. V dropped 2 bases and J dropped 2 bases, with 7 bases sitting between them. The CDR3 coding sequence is TGTGCCAGCAGCGTCGAGGGTAACACTGAAGCTTTCTTT. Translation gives CASSVEGNTEAFF. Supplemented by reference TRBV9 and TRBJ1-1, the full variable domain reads DSGVTQTPKHLITATGQRVTLRCSPRSGDLSVYWYQQSLDQGLQFLIQYYNGEERAKGNILERFSAQQFPDLHSELNLSSLELGDSALYFCASSVEGNTEAFFGQGTRLTVV.

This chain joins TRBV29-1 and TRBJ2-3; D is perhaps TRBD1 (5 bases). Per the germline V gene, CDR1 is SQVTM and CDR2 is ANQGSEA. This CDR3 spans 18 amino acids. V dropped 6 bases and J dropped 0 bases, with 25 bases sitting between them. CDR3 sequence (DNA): TGCAGCGTCCCTACCTGGGGCACCGGAGCCCCTAGCACAGATACGCAGTATTTT. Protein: CSVPTWGTGAPSTDTQYF.

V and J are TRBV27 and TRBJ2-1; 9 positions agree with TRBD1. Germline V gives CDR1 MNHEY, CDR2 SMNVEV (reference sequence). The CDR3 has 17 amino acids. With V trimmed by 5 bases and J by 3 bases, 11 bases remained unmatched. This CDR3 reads CASSPSRDRALYNEQFF. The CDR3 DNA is TGTGCCAGCAGTCCGTCCCGGGACAGGGCGCTCTACAATGAGCAGTTCTTC.

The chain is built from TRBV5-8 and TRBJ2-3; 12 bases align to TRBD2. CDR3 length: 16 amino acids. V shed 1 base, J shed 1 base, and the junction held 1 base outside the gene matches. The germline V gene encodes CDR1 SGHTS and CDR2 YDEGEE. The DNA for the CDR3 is TGTGCCAGCAGCTTGCGGACTAGCGGGGGCACAGATACGCAGTATTTT. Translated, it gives CASSLRTSGGTDTQYF.

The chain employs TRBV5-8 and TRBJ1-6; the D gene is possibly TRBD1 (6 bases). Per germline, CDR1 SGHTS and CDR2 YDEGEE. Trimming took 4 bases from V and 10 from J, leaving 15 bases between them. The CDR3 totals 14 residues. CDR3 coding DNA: TGTGCCAGCAGCCGTCGGCAGGGGAGCTCACCCCTCCACTTT. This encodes CASSRRQGSSPLHF. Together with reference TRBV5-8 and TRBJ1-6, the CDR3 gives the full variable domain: EAGVTQSPTHLIKTRGQQATLRCSPISGHTSVYWYQQALGLGLQFLLWYDEGEERNRGNFPPRFSGRQFPNYSSELNVNALELEDSALYLCASSRRQGSSPLHFGNGTRLTVT.

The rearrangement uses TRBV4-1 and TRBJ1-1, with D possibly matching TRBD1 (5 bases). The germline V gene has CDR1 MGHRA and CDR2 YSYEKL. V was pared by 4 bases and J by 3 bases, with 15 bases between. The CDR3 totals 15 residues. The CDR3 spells CASSLGGGGDTEAFF. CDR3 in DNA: TGCGCCAGCAGCCTTGGGGGAGGAGGCGACACTGAAGCTTTCTTT.

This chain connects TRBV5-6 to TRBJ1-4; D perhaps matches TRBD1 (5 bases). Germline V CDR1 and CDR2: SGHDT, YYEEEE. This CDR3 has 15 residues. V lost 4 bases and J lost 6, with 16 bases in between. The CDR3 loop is CASSARHPGHEKLFF. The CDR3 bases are TGTGCCAGCAGCGCAAGACACCCAGGGCATGAAAAACTGTTTTTT.

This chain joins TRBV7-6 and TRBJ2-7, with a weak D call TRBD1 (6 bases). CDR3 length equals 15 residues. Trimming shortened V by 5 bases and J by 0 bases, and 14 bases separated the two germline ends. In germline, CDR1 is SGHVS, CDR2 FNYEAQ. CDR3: CASSGTTGSSYEQYF. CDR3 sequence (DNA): TGTGCCAGCAGCGGTACGACAGGTAGCTCCTACGAGCAGTACTTC.

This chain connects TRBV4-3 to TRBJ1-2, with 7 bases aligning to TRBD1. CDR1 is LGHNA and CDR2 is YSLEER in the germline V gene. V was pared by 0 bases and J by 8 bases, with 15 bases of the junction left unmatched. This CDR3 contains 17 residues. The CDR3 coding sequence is TGCGCCAGCAGCCAAGACCGGGACAGAGACTATTCGGAGGGCTACACCTTC. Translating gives CASSQDRDRDYSEGYTF.